This T cell receptor beta chain was found in a study of control samples from healthy donors and cancer patients. In its sample, this clone was seen once. The V end was cut by 6 bases, the J end by 1 base, with 12 bases between. The V gene's germline CDR1 is MDHEN and CDR2 SYDVKM. The length of the CDR3 is 14 residues. The repertoire was sequenced with immunoSEQ multiplex PCR; TCRdb's copy has only in-frame clones and lacks some. The data hold roughly 180,000 clones, with 90% to 95% observed a single time. The TCR comes from a young woman in good health. Specimen: blood. The V call is TRBV28, the J call TRBJ1-1; the D gene is possibly TRBD1 (6 bases). The CDR3 DNA sequence: TGTGCCAGCAGATCTACAGGGCCGAACACTGAAGCTTTCTTT. This sequence encodes CASRSTGPNTEAFF.